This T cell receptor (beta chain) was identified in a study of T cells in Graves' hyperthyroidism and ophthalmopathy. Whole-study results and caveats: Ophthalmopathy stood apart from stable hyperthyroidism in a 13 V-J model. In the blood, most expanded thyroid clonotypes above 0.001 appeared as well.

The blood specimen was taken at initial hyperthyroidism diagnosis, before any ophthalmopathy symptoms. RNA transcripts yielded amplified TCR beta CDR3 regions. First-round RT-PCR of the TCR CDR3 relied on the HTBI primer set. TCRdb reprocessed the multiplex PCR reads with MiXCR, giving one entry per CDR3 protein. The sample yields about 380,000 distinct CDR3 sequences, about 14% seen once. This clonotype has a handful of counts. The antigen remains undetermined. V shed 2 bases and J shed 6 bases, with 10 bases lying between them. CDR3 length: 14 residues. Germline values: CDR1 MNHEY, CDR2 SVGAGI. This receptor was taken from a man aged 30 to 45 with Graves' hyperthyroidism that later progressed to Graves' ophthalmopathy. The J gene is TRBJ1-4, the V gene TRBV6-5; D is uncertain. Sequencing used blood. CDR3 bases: TGTGCCAGCAGTTACGGTTGGTTGGATGAAAAACTGTTTTTT. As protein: CASSYGWLDEKLFF.